The 7 T cell receptor beta chains presented below share a single source sample, sequenced in a study of OX40 agonist ivuxolimab in advanced cancers. Assay: immunoSEQ multiplex PCR; the TCRdb copy retains only in-frame clones and omits some. In the table there are roughly 16,000 clones, 80% to 85% of which are singletons. The sequencing used CD4+ or CD8+ T cells sorted from blood, collected in a trial of the OX40 agonist ivuxolimab. Receptors originate from an adult with an advanced solid tumor such as melanoma, head and neck, liver or kidney cancer.

The chain has TRBV6-6 and TRBJ2-1; 7 bases agree with TRBD2. Germline trimming cut 2 bases from V and 5 bases from J; bases unmatched to any gene: 9. The CDR3 has 16 amino acids. Germline assignment: CDR1 MNHNY and CDR2 SVGAGI (reference sequence). The CDR3 nucleotides are TGTGCCAGCAGTTACACGGCGGGAGAAGGGGACAATGAGCAGTTCTTC. Its protein is CASSYTAGEGDNEQFF.

V usage is TRBV21-1 and J usage is TRBJ2-5; TRBD1 was called by the table and not checked on the DNA. TRBV21-1 is classified as a pseudogene. The CDR3 totals 16 residues. In nucleotides, the CDR3 is TGTGCCAGCAGCATCAACCGGGACAGGGCCCGGGAGACCCAGTACTTC. This translates into CASSINRDRARETQYF.

J is TRBJ2-7 and V is TRBV11-2; 7 nucleotides agree with TRBD2. Germline V lookup: CDR1 SGHAT, CDR2 FQNNGV. This CDR3 has 16 amino acids. The J segment lost 5 bases and the V segment lost 5 bases, leaving 15 bases of the junction unmatched. Here the CDR3 DNA reads TGTGCCAGCAGCCCCCCTGGGAGGGGCGAATTTCACGAGCAGTACTTC. Its protein is CASSPPGRGEFHEQYF.

This clone was observed a few times. The rearrangement joins TRBV25-1 to TRBJ2-7; a possible D gene is TRBD2 (5 bases). Trimming removed 3 bases from V and 2 bases from J, with 11 bases in between. The CDR3 totals 14 residues. Per the germline V gene, CDR1 is MGHDK and CDR2 is SYGVNS. CDR3 sequence (DNA): TGTGCCAGCAGTGATACAGCCGGGGCCTACGAGCAGTACTTC. Its protein is CASSDTAGAYEQYF.

The rearrangement links TRBV11-2 to TRBJ2-3; 7 bases map to TRBD1. The CDR3 has 15 residues. V shed 3 bases and J 6 bases; nucleotides not matched to a gene: 9. The germline V gene encodes CDR1 SGHAT and CDR2 FQNNGV. CDR3 sequence (DNA): TGTGCCAGCAGCTTTCGGAACAGGGGCAGGGATACGCAGTATTTT. Amino acid sequence: CASSFRNRGRDTQYF. Full variable domain (remainder filled in from reference TRBV11-2 and TRBJ2-3): EAGVAQSPRYKIIEKRQSVAFWCNPISGHATLYWYQQILGQGPKLLIQFQNNGVVDDSQLPKDRFSAERLKGVDSTLKIQPAKLEDSAVYLCASSFRNRGRDTQYFGPGTRLTVL.

The sample holds a few counts of this clone. The chain employs TRBV6-5 and TRBJ1-2; D is uncertain. V shed 0 bases and J shed 5 bases, with 13 bases lying between them. The length of the CDR3 is 15 residues. The V gene's germline CDR1 is MNHEY and CDR2 SVGAGI. The CDR3 coding sequence is TGTGCCAGCAGTTACTCGAGCGGCAGCTTATATGGCTACACCTTC. Protein sequence: CASSYSSGSLYGYTF.

The genes are TRBV4-2 and TRBJ2-1; D remains ambiguous. V was pared by 1 base and J by 9 bases, with 13 bases between. Germline values: CDR1 LGHNA, CDR2 YNFKEQ. The CDR3 is 14 residues long. CDR3 region: CASSQAAGSGEQFF. The CDR3 nucleotides read TGTGCCAGCAGCCAAGCTGCCGGTTCGGGTGAGCAGTTCTTC.